These 2 T cell receptor beta chains came from one sample sequenced in a study of T cell repertoires in cytomegalovirus infection. Their target antigens are unknown. TCRdb reprocessed the reads via MiXCR and lists one record per CDR3 protein. The sample includes nearly 70,000 distinct CDR3 sequences, under 25% of them seen just once. The sample taken for sequencing was PBMCs, sequenced either directly or after in vitro stimulation (not recorded which). The receptors come from a human donor in good health (CMV status not recorded). Some clones in this sample may be carry-over from other donors' samples.

The chain joins TRBV12-3 or TRBV12-4 to TRBJ1-4; no firm D call. The CDR3 contains 14 residues. V dropped 5 bases and J dropped 8 bases, with 15 bases sitting between them. The CDR3: CASSLGRAREKLFF. CDR3 DNA: TGTGCCAGCAGTCTTGGGCGTGCCCGGGAAAAACTGTTTTTT.

A few counts support this clonotype. This chain joins TRBV7-3 and TRBJ2-3; no reliable D call. V lost 5 bases, J lost 3 bases, and 15 bases lay in between. CDR3 length: 15 amino acids. Germline values: CDR1 SGHTA, CDR2 FQGTGA. As DNA, the CDR3 is TGTGCCAGCAGCCACTTTCCGACCTCAACAGATACGCAGTATTTT. As protein: CASSHFPTSTDTQYF.